These 9 T cell receptor beta chains were sequenced from one sample in a study of cytotoxic CD8 clonotypes in ibrutinib-treated CLL. Assay used: immunoSEQ multiplex PCR; TCRdb lists only in-frame clones, some missing. The sample consists of about 68,000 clones, approximately 90% of them appearing once. The material sequenced was PBMCs, taken after 12 months of ibrutinib treatment. The receptors stem from a human donor with chronic lymphocytic leukemia.

The CDR3 coding sequence is TGTGCCATCAGTGAAGACGCAACCACAGATACGCAGTATTTT. Translating gives CAISEDATTDTQYF. V and J are TRBV10-3 and TRBJ2-3; D is ambiguous. The CDR3 covers 14 residues. Germline V gene data show CDR1 as ENHRY and CDR2 as SYGVKD. Trimming removed 3 bases from V and 2 bases from J, with 9 bases in between.

This sequence joins TRBV5-1 and TRBJ2-7; 7 bases fit TRBD1. The CDR3 loop spans 12 amino acids. V lost 7 bases and J lost 2; bases outside the gene matches: 3. From germline, CDR1 is SGHRS and CDR2 YFSETQ. CDR3 region: CASRDRAYEQYF. CDR3 coding DNA: TGCGCCAGCCGGGACAGAGCCTACGAGCAGTACTTC.

The gene calls are TRBV18 and TRBJ1-1, with D uncertain. The CDR3 runs to 15 residues. Trimming stripped 3 bases from V and 1 base from J, with 12 bases between. Germline V gene sequence: CDR1 KGHSH, CDR2 LQKENI. The CDR3 reads CASSPSLPTNTEAFF. CDR3 DNA sequence: TGTGCCAGCTCACCCTCGCTACCTACGAACACTGAAGCTTTCTTT.

The chain combines TRBV18 with TRBJ1-3; TRBD1 matches 7 bases. Germline CDR1 reads KGHSH; CDR2 reads LQKENI. The CDR3 has 16 amino acids. J lost 0 bases, V lost 1 base, and 3 bases had no gene match. The CDR3 DNA follows: TGTGCCAGCTCACCACAAGACAGGGCCTCTGGAAACACCATATATTTT. Translation: CASSPQDRASGNTIYF.

This rearrangement joins TRBV5-1 to TRBJ2-3; 9 bases map to TRBD2. This CDR3 contains 17 residues. Losses at the gene ends were 0 bases for V and 1 base for J; bases not matched to a gene: 6. Germline V gene lookup returns CDR1 SGHRS and CDR2 YFSETQ. The CDR3 coding sequence is TGCGCCAGCAGCTTGGGAATTAGCGGGAGTGGCACAGATACGCAGTATTTT. Protein sequence: CASSLGISGSGTDTQYF.

The chain is built from TRBV5-6 and TRBJ2-6; D is perhaps TRBD1 or TRBD2 (5 bases each). Germline V lookup: CDR1 SGHDT, CDR2 YYEEEE. V lost 0 bases to trimming and J lost 0 bases, with 7 bases between them. The CDR3 consists of 16 residues. CDR3 DNA sequence: TGTGCCAGCAGCTTGGCGGGGACCTCTGGGGCCAACGTCCTGACTTTC. Translated: CASSLAGTSGANVLTF.

The chain recombines TRBV27 with TRBJ2-7; 8 bases align to TRBD1. CDR1 and CDR2 from the germline V gene are MNHEY and SMNVEV (reference sequence). V lost 6 bases, J lost 4 bases, and 11 bases stayed unmatched. This CDR3 comprises 15 residues. The CDR3 coding sequence is TGTGCCAGCAGCAACTCGGACAGGGTGGGGTACGAGCAGTACTTC. Protein: CASSNSDRVGYEQYF.

CDR3 loop: CASTGGGSTDTQYF. Here the CDR3 DNA reads TGTGCCAGCACTGGGGGGGGAAGCACAGATACGCAGTATTTT. The chain recombines TRBV5-4 with TRBJ2-3, with 7 bases aligning to TRBD2. The J segment lost 0 bases and the V segment lost 6 bases, leaving 4 bases of the junction unmatched. Germline CDR1 reads SGHNT; CDR2 reads YYREEE (reference sequence). This CDR3 contains 14 residues.

The chain is built from TRBV15 and TRBJ1-1; D remains ambiguous. Between the trimmed V and J ends, which lost 0 bases and 0 bases, there was a span of 11 bases. Germline loops: CDR1 LNHNV, CDR2 YYDKDF (reference sequence). The CDR3 contains 16 residues. In DNA form, the CDR3 reads TGTGCCACCAGCAGAGATTTAGCGGATATGAACACTGAAGCTTTCTTT. The encoded protein is CATSRDLADMNTEAFF. Filled out from reference TRBV15 and TRBJ1-1, the complete variable domain reads DAMVIQNPRYQVTQFGKPVTLSCSQTLNHNVMYWYQQKSSQAPKLLFHYYDKDFNNEADTPDNFQSRRPNTSFCFLDIRSPGLGDTAMYLCATSRDLADMNTEAFFGQGTRLTVV.